The following is a T cell receptor (beta chain) sequence with its context. What it binds is unknown. This specimen belongs to a study of T cell repertoires in cytomegalovirus infection. Background on the study: The study used recently identified HLA-C-restricted and well-studied HLA-B-restricted CMV epitopes. Public TCR beta signatures marked donors with CMV infection and the matching HLA. Study-level results: Clonotype analysis showed dominance of the ex vivo response by HLA-C-restricted CMV-specific TCR beta clonotypes. Carriers of CMV plus the relevant HLA were identified by cumulative public TCR beta family frequency.

Per the germline V gene, CDR1 is ENHRY and CDR2 is SYGVKD. The V and J ends lost 3 bases and 4 bases, in that order; junction bases with no gene match: 8. This CDR3 has 15 residues. One entry per CDR3 protein, called by TCRdb with MiXCR from the reads. The sample records about half a million distinct CDR3 sequences, about 42% being singletons. The chain couples TRBV10-3 to TRBJ2-7; 8 bases match TRBD1. The sequencing used cultured PBMCs, collected from culture after CMV antigen stimulation. This receptor was identified in a human donor in good health (CMV status not recorded). Some clones in this sample may be carry-over from other donors' samples. For the CDR3, the DNA is TGTGCCATCAGTGATTGGGACAGGACCGGATACGAGCAGTACTTC. Translated: CAISDWDRTGYEQYF.